What follows is one T cell receptor beta chain and its context. The antigen remains unidentified. Some clones are missing from TCRdb's copy, which holds only in-frame ones; the method was immunoSEQ multiplex PCR. This table holds around 10,000 clones, roughly 94% found once. Each clinical donor contributed on average about 96,000 T cells from unsorted cryopreserved PBMC. The length of the CDR3 is 14 residues. V was clipped by 4 bases and J by 6 bases, with 12 bases between them. Germline V gene sequence: CDR1 SGHVS, CDR2 FQNEAQ. The data belong to a study of T cells in tuberculosis. In the study overall: Blood was taken before or within 7 days of anti-tuberculosis therapy. Study conclusions and caveats: Shorter CDR3-alpha in active tuberculosis partly drove smaller distances.

This chain connects TRBV7-8 to TRBJ2-2; a weak D match, TRBD2 (5 bases). Material for sequencing was PBMCs. The sequence came from an adult with tuberculosis. This CDR3 reads CASSSPTRAGELFF. CDR3 in DNA: TGTGCCAGCAGCTCCCCTACTAGAGCCGGGGAGCTGTTTTTT.